This passage covers 12 T cell receptor beta chains from one sample sequenced in a study of control samples from healthy donors and cancer patients (dated by TCRdb to the early 2020s). The library relied on the immunoSEQ multiplex PCR assay. TCRdb limited this immuneACCESS table to in-frame rearrangements with V and J called. A share of clones is missing; checked studies link under half to unresolved V genes, and the rest is unexplained. The sample table lists fewer than 200,000 clones, about 90% of them with a count of one. The ten largest account for 9.5% to 15% of the sample. The source material was blood. The receptor set was obtained from a man aged 25 to 40 in good health.

The chain links TRBV7-2 to TRBJ1-2, with 8 nucleotides matching TRBD1. There are 15 residues in the CDR3. The junction had 11 bases not matched to a gene; V was cut back by 5 bases and J by 6 bases. Germline CDR1 reads SGHTA; CDR2 reads FQGNSA. The CDR3 DNA follows: TGTGCCAGCAGCCCTAGGACAGGGTCTATGGATGGCTACACCTTC. This translates into CASSPRTGSMDGYTF.

The chain uses TRBV6-5 and TRBJ1-1; D perhaps matches TRBD1 (5 bases). Germline loops: CDR1 MNHEY, CDR2 SVGAGI. The CDR3 runs to 14 residues. V lost 2 bases to trimming and J lost 6 bases, with 13 bases between them. The CDR3 DNA sequence: TGTGCCAGCAGTTACATCTACAGGAAGGCTGAAGCTTTCTTT. This codes for CASSYIYRKAEAFF.

The chain recombines TRBV6-6 with TRBJ1-4; 7 bases are a match to TRBD1. The CDR3 covers 17 residues. V was clipped by 5 bases and J by 2 bases; unmatched bases: 11. Germline V gene data show CDR1 as MNHNY and CDR2 as SVGAGI (reference sequence). In DNA form, the CDR3 reads TGTGCCAGCAGTCCCGGGACAGCCGGATTGACTAATGAAAAACTGTTTTTT. Translated, it gives CASSPGTAGLTNEKLFF.

The V and J genes are TRBV5-1 and TRBJ1-2; 7 bases are shared with TRBD1. The trim removed 2 bases at V and 4 bases at J, leaving 2 bases unmatched. Germline CDR1 SGHRS, CDR2 YFSETQ. The CDR3 runs to 13 residues. CDR3 protein: CASSLDRVYGYTF. The CDR3 nucleotides are TGCGCCAGCAGCTTAGACAGGGTCTATGGCTACACCTTC.

The chain carries TRBV28 and TRBJ1-5, with D possibly matching TRBD1 (5 bases). CDR1 is MDHEN and CDR2 is SYDVKM in the germline V gene. V gave up 5 bases and J gave up 2 bases, with 7 bases separating them. This CDR3 region has 13 residues. This chain's CDR3 is CASSRQRNQPQHF. The CDR3, as DNA: TGTGCCAGCAGTCGACAGCGCAATCAGCCCCAGCATTTT.

V gene TRBV11-3 combines with J gene TRBJ2-5, with a tentative D call TRBD2 (6 bases). CDR3 length: 13 amino acids. Germline assignment: CDR1 SGHNT and CDR2 YENEEA. Trimming cost V 5 bases and J 4 bases, with 11 bases left between them. As DNA, the CDR3 is TGTGCCAGCAGCGGGACTTTTGGAGAGACCCAGTACTTC. This codes for CASSGTFGETQYF.

The chain recombines TRBV5-5 with TRBJ2-1; D is unclear. CDR3 length equals 19 residues. With 0 bases removed from V and 0 bases from J, the gap between germline ends came to 19 bases. Per the germline V gene, CDR1 is SGHKS and CDR2 is YYEKEE (reference sequence). The CDR3 is CASSLANLKAKSSYNEQFF. CDR3 DNA sequence: TGTGCCAGCAGCTTGGCCAATTTGAAGGCCAAAAGCTCCTACAATGAGCAGTTCTTC.

The chain links TRBV6-5 to TRBJ2-2, with TRBD2 matching 10 bases. Germline CDR1 and CDR2: MNHEY and SVGAGI. The CDR3 loop spans 15 amino acids. V lost 6 bases to trimming and J lost 1 base; unmatched junction nucleotides: 2. The CDR3 sequence: CASRLAGQNTGELFF. In DNA, the CDR3 is TGTGCCAGCAGACTAGCGGGACAGAACACCGGGGAGCTGTTTTTT.

The chain employs TRBV5-5 and TRBJ1-3; TRBD1 is a possible D gene (6 bases). Looked up from germline, CDR1 is SGHKS and CDR2 is YYEKEE (reference sequence). The CDR3 is 15 residues long. V was clipped by 2 bases and J by 4 bases, with 13 bases between them. The DNA of the CDR3 is TGTGCCAGCAGCTTCTCAGGGGATGCAGGAAACACCATATATTTT. Amino acids: CASSFSGDAGNTIYF.

The rearrangement joins TRBV29-1 to TRBJ2-2, with TRBD1 as a possible D gene (6 bases). CDR1 is SQVTM and CDR2 is ANQGSEA in the germline V gene. V was shortened by 5 bases and J by 5 bases, with 18 bases between the two germline ends. The CDR3 covers 15 residues. The CDR3 loop reads CSVRLGRGLTGELFF. The CDR3 DNA is TGCAGCGTTAGACTGGGCAGGGGCTTAACCGGGGAGCTGTTTTTT.

This clone was detected once. The chain couples TRBV29-1 to TRBJ2-5, with D possibly being TRBD1 (5 bases). CDR3 length equals 13 residues. Trimming stripped 4 bases from V and 6 bases from J, with 15 bases between. In germline, CDR1 is SQVTM, CDR2 ANQGSEA. The CDR3 DNA follows: TGCAGCGTTGTGGCCAGGGTCGCGAAGACCCAGTACTTC. As protein: CSVVARVAKTQYF.

The rearrangement uses TRBV27 and TRBJ1-1, with 7 bases aligning to TRBD1. The germline V gene encodes CDR1 MNHEY and CDR2 SMNVEV (reference sequence). The junction had 10 bases not matched to a gene; V was cut back by 5 bases and J by 1 base. The CDR3 is 16 amino acids. The CDR3 nucleotides are TGTGCCAGCAGTCCACCCCCGACAGGGAGGAACACTGAAGCTTTCTTT. This translates into CASSPPPTGRNTEAFF.